This T cell receptor (beta chain) was identified in a study of blood T cell repertoires in COVID-19. On the study more broadly: T cells, B-cell-depleted T cells, or PBMCs supplied cDNA or gDNA.

In the authors' methods: Amplification of reference gene primers was used by the study to estimate nucleated cell counts. Libraries were prepared by immunoSEQ multiplex PCR; TCRdb keeps only in-frame clonotypes and omits some of them. D and trimming were read from the DNA, whereas the V and J calls and clone size are those reported in that table. The sample consists of tens of thousands of clones, under 90% of them appearing once. This CDR3 region has 13 residues. Trimming cost V 1 base and J 5 bases, with 9 bases left between them. Germline V CDR1 and CDR2: SGHRS, YFSETQ. Source material: peripheral blood. This sequence originates from a human donor with active COVID-19. The donor label of this sample is uncertain. This rearrangement joins TRBV5-1 to TRBJ1-2; TRBD1 might be the D (5 bases). CDR3 DNA: TGCGCCAGCAGCTTGTCCGGGGGATATGGCTACACCTTC. Protein product: CASSLSGGYGYTF.